The T cell receptor (beta chain) described here comes from a study of human T cells and chemical hapten exposure. Study in general: Enrolled patients were predominantly female and had alopecia areata, totalis or universalis.

Study observations and caveats: Controls had significantly fewer large CDR3 similarity clusters than were formed by expanded TCRs.

Time point described: pre-sensitization, week 0. Noted treatment: therapeutic diphenylcyclopropenone sensitization with weekly scalp DPC. Concerning this clonotype itself: Antigen unknown.

TCRdb called the RACE reads again in MiXCR, with one record for every CDR3 protein. The sample records 270,000 or so distinct CDR3 sequences, approximately 7.5% being singletons. Germline V gene lookup returns CDR1 KGHSH and CDR2 LQKENI. CDR3 length: 15 residues. Between the trimmed V and J ends, which lost 4 bases and 0 bases, there was a span of 12 bases. Sequences were derived from whole blood, sampled in connection with sensitization to the hapten diphenylcyclopropenone (DPC). This chain links TRBV18 with TRBJ1-1, with a possible D match to TRBD1 (5 bases). This TCR came from a man younger than 35 with alopecia areata. Some clones in this sample may be carry-over from other donors' samples. Written as DNA, the CDR3 is TGTGCCAGCTCACAAAGGGACGGGATGAACACTGAAGCTTTCTTT. It encodes CASSQRDGMNTEAFF.